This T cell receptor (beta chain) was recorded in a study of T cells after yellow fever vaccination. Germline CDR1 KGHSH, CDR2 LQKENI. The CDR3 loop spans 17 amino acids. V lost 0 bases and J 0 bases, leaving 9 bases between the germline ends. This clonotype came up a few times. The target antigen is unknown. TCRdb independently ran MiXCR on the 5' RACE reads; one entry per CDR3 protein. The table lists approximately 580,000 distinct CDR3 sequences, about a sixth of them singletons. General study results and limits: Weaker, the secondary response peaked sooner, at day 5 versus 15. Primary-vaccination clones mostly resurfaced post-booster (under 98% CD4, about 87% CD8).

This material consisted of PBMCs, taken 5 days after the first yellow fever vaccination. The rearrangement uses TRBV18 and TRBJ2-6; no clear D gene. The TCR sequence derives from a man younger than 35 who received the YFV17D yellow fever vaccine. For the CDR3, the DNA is TGTGCCAGCTCACCACCGGGCGGAAGCTCTGGGGCCAACGTCCTGACTTTC. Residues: CASSPPGGSSGANVLTF.